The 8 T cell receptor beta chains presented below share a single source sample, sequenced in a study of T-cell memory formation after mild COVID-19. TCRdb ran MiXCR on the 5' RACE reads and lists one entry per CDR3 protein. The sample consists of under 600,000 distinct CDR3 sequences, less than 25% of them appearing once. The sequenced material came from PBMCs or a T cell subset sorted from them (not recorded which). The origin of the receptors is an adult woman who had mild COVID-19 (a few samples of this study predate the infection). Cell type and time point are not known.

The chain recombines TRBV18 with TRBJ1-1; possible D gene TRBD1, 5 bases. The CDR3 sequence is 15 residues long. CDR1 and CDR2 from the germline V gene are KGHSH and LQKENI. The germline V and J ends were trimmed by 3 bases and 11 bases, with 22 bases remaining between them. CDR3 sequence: CASSPLVQAETRAFF. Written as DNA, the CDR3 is TGTGCCAGCTCACCTTTAGTACAGGCGGAAACGAGGGCTTTCTTT.

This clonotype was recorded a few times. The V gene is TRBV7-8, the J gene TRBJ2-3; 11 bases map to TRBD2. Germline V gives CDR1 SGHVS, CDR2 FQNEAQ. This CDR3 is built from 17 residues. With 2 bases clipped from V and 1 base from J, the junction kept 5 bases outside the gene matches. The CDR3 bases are TGTGCCAGCAGCTTAAGGGCTAGCGGGGGGCGCACAGATACGCAGTATTTT. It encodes CASSLRASGGRTDTQYF.

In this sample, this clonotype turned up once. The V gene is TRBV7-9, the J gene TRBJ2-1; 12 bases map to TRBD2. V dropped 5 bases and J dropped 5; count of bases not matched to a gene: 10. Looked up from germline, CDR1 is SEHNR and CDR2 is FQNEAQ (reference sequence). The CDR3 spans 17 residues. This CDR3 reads CASSPLVGLAGNNEQFF. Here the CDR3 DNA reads TGTGCCAGCAGCCCCCTCGTAGGACTAGCGGGGAACAATGAGCAGTTCTTC.

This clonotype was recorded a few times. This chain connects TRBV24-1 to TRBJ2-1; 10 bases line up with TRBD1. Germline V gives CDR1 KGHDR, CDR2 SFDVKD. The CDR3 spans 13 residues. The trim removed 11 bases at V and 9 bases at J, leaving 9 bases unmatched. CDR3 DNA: TGTGCCATCCGGGACAGGGGTTTGGGTGAGCAGTTCTTC. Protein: CAIRDRGLGEQFF.

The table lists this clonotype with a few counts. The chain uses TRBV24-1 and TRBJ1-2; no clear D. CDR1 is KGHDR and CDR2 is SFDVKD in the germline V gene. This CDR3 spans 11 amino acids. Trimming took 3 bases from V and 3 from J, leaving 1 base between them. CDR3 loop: CATSDHYGYTF. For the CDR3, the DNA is TGTGCCACCAGTGATCACTATGGCTACACCTTC.

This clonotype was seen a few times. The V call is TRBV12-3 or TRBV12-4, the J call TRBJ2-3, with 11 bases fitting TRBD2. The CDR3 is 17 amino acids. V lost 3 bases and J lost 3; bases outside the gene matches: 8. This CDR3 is CASSFGLGLAATDTQYF. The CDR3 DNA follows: TGTGCCAGCAGTTTCGGGCTGGGACTAGCGGCGACAGATACGCAGTATTTT.

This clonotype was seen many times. CDR3 in amino acids: CASSVPGDTQYF. The CDR3 DNA reads as TGTGCCAGTAGTGTTCCGGGGGATACGCAGTATTTT. The chain has TRBV19 and TRBJ2-3; TRBD2 is a possible D gene (5 bases). V was pared by 5 bases and J by 6 bases, with 9 bases between. Germline V gene sequence: CDR1 LNHDA, CDR2 SQIVND (reference sequence). The CDR3 length is 12 residues.

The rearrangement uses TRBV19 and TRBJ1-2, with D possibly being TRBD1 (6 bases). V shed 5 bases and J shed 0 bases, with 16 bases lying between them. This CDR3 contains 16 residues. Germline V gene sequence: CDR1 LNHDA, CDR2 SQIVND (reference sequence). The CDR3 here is CASSPPWTVSNYGYTF. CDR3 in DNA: TGTGCCAGTAGTCCGCCCTGGACAGTCTCTAACTATGGCTACACCTTC.